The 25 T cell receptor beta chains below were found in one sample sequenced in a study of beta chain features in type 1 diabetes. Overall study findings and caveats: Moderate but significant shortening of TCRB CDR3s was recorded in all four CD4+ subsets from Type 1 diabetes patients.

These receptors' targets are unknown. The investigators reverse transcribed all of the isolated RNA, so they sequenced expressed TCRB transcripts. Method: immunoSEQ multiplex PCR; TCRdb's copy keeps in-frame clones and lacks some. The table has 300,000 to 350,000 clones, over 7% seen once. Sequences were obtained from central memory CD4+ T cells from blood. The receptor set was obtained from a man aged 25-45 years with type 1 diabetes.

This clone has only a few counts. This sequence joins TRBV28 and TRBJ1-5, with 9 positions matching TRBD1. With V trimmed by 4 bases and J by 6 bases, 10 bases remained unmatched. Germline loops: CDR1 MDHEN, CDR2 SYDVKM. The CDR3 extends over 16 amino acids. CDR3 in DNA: TGTGCCAGCAGTTCCACACAGGGGGCTAGGGTTCAGCCCCAGCATTTT. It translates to CASSSTQGARVQPQHF.

CDR3: CAISDPSGSQETQYF. CDR3 in DNA: TGTGCCATCAGTGATCCTAGCGGGAGTCAAGAGACCCAGTACTTC. This sequence joins TRBV10-3 and TRBJ2-5, with 10 bases that match TRBD2. Trimming cost V 3 bases and J 2 bases; bases outside gene matches: 3. From germline, CDR1 is ENHRY and CDR2 SYGVKD. This CDR3 comprises 15 residues.

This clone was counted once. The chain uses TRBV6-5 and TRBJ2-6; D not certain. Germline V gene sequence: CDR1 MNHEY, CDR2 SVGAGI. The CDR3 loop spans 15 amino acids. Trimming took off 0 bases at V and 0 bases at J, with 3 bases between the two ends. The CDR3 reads CASSYSASGANVLTF. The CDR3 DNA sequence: TGTGCCAGCAGTTACTCGGCCTCTGGGGCCAACGTCCTGACTTTC.

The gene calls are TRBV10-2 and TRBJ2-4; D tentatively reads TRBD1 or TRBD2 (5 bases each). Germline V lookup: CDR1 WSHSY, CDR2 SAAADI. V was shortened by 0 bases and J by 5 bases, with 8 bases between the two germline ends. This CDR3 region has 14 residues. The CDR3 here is CASSESGTQNIQYF. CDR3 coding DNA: TGCGCCAGCAGTGAGTCCGGGACCCAAAACATTCAGTACTTC.

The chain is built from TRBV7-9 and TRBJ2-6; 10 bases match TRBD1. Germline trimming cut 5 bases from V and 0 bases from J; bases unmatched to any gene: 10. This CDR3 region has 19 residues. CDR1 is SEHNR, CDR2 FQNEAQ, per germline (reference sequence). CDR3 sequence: CASSPPRRTGGSGANVLTF. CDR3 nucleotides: TGTGCCAGCAGCCCGCCAAGGCGGACAGGGGGCTCTGGGGCCAACGTCCTGACTTTC.

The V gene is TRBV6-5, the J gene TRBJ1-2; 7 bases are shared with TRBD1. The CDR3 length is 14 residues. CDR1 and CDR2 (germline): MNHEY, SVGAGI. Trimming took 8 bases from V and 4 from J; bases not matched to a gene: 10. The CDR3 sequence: CASATGAPSYGYTF. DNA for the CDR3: TGTGCCAGCGCAACAGGGGCACCTAGCTATGGCTACACCTTC.

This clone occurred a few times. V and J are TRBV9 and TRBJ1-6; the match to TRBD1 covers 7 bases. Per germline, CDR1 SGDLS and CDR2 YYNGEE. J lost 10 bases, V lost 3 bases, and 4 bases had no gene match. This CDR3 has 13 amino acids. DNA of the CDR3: TGTGCCAGCAGCGCTACAGGGGAATCACCCCTCCACTTT. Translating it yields CASSATGESPLHF. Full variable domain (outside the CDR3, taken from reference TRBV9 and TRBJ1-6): DSGVTQTPKHLITATGQRVTLRCSPRSGDLSVYWYQQSLDQGLQFLIQYYNGEERAKGNILERFSAQQFPDLHSELNLSSLELGDSALYFCASSATGESPLHFGNGTRLTVT.

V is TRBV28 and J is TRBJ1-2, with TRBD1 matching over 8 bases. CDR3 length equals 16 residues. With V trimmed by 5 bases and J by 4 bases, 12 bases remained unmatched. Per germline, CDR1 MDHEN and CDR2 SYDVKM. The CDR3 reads CASSPGQGTGIYGYTF. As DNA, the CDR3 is TGTGCCAGCAGTCCCGGACAGGGTACGGGTATCTATGGCTACACCTTC.

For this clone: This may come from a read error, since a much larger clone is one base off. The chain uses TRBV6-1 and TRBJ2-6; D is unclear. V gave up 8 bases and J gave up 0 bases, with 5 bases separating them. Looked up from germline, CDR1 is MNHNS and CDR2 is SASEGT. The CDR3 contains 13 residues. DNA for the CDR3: TGTGCCAGCGGGGACTCTGGGGCCAACGTCCTGACTTTC. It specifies CASGDSGANVLTF.

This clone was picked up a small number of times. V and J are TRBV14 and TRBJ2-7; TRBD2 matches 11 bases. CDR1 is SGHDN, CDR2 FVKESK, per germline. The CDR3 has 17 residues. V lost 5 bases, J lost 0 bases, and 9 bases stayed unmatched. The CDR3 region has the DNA TGTGCCAGCAGCTCTGGGCTAGCGGGGGGCGCCTCCTACGAGCAGTACTTC. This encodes CASSSGLAGGASYEQYF.

CDR3 nucleotide sequence: TGTGCCAGCAGCGAAAACCTCGCGGGAAATAATTCACCCCTCCACTTT. The encoded protein is CASSENLAGNNSPLHF. The chain uses TRBV7-2 and TRBJ1-6; D unclear. V lost 5 bases, J lost 5 bases, and 16 bases lay in between. Germline CDR1 reads SGHTA; CDR2 reads FQGNSA. CDR3 size: 16 residues.

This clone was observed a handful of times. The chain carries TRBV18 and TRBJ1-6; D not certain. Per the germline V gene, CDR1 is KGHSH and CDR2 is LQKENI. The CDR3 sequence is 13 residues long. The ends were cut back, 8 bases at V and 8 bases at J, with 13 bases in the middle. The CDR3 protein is CASKSNEDSPLHF. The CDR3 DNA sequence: TGTGCCAGCAAAAGTAACGAGGATTCACCCCTCCACTTT.

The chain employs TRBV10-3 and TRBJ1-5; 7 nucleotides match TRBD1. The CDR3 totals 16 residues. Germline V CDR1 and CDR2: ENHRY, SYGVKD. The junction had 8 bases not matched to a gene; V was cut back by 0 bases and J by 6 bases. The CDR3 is CAISESLGGWGQPQHF. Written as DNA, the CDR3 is TGTGCCATCAGTGAGTCGCTAGGGGGCTGGGGTCAGCCCCAGCATTTT.

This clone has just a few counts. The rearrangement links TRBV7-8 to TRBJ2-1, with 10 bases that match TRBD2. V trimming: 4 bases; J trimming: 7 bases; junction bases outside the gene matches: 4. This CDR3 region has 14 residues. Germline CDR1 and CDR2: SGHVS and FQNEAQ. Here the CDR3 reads CASSSILAGNEQFF. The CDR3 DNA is TGTGCCAGCAGCTCCATACTAGCGGGAAATGAGCAGTTCTTC.

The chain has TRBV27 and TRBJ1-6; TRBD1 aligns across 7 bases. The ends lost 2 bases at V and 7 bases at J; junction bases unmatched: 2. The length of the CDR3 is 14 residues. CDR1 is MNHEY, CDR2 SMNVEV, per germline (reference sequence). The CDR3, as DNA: TGTGCCAGCAGTTTAACACAGGGGAATTCACCCCTCCACTTT. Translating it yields CASSLTQGNSPLHF.

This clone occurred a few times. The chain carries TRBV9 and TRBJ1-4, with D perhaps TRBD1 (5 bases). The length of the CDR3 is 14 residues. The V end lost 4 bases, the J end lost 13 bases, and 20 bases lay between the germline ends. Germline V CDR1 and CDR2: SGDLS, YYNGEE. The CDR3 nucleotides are TGTGCCAGCAGCTTCCGGGATCAGGGTGAGGGACTGTTTTTT. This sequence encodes CASSFRDQGEGLFF. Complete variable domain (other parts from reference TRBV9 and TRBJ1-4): DSGVTQTPKHLITATGQRVTLRCSPRSGDLSVYWYQQSLDQGLQFLIQYYNGEERAKGNILERFSAQQFPDLHSELNLSSLELGDSALYFCASSFRDQGEGLFFGSGTQLSVL.

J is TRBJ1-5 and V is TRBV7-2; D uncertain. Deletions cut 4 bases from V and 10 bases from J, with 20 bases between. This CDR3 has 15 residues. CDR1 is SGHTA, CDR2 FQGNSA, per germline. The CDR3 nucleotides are TGTGCCAGCAGCTCCTCCCCTTCCTTAGGCTTACCCCAGCATTTT. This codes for CASSSSPSLGLPQHF.

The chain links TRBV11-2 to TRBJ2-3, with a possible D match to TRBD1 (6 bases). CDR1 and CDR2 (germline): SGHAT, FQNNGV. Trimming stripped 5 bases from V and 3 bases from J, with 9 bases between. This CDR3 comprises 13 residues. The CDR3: CASSTGTTDTQYF. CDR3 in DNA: TGTGCCAGCAGCACCGGGACAACAGATACGCAGTATTTT.

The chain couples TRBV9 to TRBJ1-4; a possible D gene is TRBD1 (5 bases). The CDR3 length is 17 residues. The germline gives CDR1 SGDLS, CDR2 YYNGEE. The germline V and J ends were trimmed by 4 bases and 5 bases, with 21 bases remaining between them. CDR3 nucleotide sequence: TGTGCCAGCAGCAGAGGACAAGGTAGCGGTAAGAATGAAAAACTGTTTTTT. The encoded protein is CASSRGQGSGKNEKLFF.

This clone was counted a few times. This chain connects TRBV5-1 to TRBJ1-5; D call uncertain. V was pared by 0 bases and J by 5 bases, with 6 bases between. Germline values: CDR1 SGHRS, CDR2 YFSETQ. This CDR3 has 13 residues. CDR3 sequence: CASSLAGHQPQHF. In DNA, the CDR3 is TGCGCCAGCAGCTTGGCCGGACATCAGCCCCAGCATTTT.

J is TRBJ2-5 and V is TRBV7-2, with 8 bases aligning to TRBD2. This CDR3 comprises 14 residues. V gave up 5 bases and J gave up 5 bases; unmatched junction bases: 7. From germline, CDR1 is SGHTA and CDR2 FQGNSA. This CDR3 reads CASSTRTGGETQYF. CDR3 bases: TGTGCCAGCAGCACCCGGACGGGAGGGGAGACCCAGTACTTC. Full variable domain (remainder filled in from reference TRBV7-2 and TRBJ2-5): GAGVSQSPSNKVTEKGKDVELRCDPISGHTALYWYRQSLGQGLEFLIYFQGNSAPDKSGLPSDRFSAERTGGSVSTLTIQRTQQEDSAVYLCASSTRTGGETQYFGPGTRLLVL.

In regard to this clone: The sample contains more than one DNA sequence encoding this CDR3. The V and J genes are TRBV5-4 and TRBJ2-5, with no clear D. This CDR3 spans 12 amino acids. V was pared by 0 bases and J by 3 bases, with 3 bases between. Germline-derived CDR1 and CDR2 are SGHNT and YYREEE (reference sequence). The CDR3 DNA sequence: TGTGCCAGCAGCTTGGGCGAAGAGACCCAGTACTTC. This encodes CASSLGEETQYF.

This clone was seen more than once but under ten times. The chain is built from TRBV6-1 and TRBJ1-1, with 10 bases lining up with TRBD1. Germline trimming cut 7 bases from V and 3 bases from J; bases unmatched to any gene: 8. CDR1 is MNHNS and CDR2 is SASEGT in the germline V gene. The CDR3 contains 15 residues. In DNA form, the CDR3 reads TGTGCCAGCACCCCCGGGACAGGGGTCTACACTGAAGCTTTCTTT. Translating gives CASTPGTGVYTEAFF.

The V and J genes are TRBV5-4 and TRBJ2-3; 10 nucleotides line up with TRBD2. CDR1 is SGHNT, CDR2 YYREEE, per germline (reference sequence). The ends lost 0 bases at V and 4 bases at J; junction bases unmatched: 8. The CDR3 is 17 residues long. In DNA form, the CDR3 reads TGTGCCAGCAGCTTGGCCGAAAGCGGGGGGGCCCCAGATACGCAGTATTTT. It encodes CASSLAESGGAPDTQYF.

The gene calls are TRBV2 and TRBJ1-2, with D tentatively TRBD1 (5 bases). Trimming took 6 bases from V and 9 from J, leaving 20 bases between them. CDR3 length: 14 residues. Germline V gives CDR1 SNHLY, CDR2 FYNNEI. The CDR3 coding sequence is TGTGCCAGCAGCCCCGGGACGGCTATGCAGAGCTACACCTTC. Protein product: CASSPGTAMQSYTF.